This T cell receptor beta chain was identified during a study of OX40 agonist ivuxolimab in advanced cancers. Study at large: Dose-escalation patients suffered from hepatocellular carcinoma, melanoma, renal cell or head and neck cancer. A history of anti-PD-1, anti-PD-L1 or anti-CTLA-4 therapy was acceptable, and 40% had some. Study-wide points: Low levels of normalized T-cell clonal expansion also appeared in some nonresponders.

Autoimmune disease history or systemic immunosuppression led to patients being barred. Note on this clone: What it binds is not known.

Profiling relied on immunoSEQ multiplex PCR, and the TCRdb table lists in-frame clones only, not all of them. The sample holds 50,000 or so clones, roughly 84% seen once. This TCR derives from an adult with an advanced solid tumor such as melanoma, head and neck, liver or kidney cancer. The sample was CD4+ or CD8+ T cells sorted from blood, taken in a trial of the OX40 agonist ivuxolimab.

This chain's CDR3 is CASSRNLNHEQYF. In DNA, the CDR3 is TGTGCCAGCAGCAGGAACCTCAACCACGAGCAGTACTTC. V gene TRBV28 combines with J gene TRBJ2-7; D gene unclear. Trimming stripped 6 bases from V and 5 bases from J, with 14 bases between. The CDR3 has 13 amino acids. Germline CDR1 and CDR2: MDHEN and SYDVKM.